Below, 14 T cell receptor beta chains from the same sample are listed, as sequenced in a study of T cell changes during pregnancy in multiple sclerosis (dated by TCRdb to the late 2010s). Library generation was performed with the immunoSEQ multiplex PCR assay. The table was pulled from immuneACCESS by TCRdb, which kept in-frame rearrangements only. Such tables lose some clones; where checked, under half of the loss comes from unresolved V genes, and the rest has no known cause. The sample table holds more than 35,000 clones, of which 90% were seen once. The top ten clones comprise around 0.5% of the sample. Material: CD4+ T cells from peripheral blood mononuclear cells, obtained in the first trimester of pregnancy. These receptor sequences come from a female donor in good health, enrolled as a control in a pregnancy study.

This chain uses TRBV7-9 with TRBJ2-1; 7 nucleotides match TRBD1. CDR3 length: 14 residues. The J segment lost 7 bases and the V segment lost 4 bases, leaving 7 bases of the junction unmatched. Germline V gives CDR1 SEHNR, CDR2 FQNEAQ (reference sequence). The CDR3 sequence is CASSWGNRGNEQFF. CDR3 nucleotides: TGTGCCAGCAGCTGGGGTAACAGGGGTAATGAGCAGTTCTTC.

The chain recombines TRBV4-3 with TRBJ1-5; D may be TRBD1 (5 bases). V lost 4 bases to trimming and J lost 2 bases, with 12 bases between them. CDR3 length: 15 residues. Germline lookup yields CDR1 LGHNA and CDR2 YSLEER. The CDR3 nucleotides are TGCGCCAGCAGCCCAAGGCTCAGGGGCAATCAGCCCCAGCATTTT. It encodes CASSPRLRGNQPQHF.

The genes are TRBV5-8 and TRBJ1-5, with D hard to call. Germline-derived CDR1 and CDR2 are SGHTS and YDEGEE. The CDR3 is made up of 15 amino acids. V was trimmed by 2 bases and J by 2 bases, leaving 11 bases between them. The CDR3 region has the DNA TGTGCCAGCAGCTTCGAGGGTATAGGCAATCAGCCCCAGCATTTT. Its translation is CASSFEGIGNQPQHF.

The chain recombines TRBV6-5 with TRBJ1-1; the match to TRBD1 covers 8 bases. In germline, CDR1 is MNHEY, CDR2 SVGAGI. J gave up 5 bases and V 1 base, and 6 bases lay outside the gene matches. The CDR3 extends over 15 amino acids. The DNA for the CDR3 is TGTGCCAGCAGTTACTATACAGGGGGTTTGACTGAAGCTTTCTTT. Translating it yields CASSYYTGGLTEAFF.

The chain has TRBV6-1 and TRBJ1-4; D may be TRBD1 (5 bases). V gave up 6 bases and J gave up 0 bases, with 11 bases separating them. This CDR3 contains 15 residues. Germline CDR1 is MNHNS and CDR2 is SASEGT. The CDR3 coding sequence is TGTGCCAGCAGGGGGGGTGGGGCAACTAATGAAAAACTGTTTTTT. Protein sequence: CASRGGGATNEKLFF.

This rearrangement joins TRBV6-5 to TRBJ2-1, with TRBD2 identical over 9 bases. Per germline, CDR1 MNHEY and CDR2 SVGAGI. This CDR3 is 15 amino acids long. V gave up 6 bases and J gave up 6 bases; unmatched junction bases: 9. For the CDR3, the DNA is TGTGCCAGCAGGTTCAGCGGGGGGTCAGGCAATGAGCAGTTCTTC. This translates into CASRFSGGSGNEQFF.

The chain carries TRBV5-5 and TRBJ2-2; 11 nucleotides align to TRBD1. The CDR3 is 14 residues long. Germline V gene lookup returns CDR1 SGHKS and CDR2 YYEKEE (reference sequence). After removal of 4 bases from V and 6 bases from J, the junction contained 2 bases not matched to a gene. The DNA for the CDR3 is TGTGCCAGCAGCGAGGGACAGGGGGCCGGGGAGCTGTTTTTT. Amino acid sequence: CASSEGQGAGELFF.

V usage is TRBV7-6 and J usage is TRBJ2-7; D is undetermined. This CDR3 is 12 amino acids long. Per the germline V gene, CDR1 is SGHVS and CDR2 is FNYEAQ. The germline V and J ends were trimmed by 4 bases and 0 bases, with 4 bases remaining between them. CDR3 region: CASSSPSYEQYF. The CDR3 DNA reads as TGTGCCAGCAGCTCTCCCTCCTACGAGCAGTACTTC.

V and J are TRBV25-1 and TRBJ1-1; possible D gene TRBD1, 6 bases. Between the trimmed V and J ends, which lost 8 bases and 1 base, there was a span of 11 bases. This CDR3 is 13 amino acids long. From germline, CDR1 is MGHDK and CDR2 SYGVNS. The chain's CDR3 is CASQDSPNTEAFF. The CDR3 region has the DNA TGTGCCAGCCAGGACAGCCCGAACACTGAAGCTTTCTTT.

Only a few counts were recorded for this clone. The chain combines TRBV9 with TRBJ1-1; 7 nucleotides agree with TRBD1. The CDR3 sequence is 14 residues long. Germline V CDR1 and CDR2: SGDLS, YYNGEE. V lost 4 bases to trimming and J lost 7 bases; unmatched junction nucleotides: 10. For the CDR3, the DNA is TGTGCCAGCAGCCCCCGAGTCGGGACAGATGAAGCTTTCTTT. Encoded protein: CASSPRVGTDEAFF.

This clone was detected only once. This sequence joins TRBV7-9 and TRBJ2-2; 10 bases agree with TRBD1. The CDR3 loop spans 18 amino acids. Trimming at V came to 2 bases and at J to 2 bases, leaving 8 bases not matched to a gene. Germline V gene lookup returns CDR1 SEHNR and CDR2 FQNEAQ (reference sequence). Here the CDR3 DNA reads TGTGCCAGCAGCTTACTAAGGGGACAGGGGTATAACACCGGGGAGCTGTTTTTT. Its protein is CASSLLRGQGYNTGELFF.

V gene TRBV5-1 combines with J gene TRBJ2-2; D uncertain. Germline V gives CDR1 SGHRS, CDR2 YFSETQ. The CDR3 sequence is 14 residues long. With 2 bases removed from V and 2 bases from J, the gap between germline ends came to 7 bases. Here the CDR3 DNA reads TGCGCCAGCAGCTTTAGTCTTAACACCGGGGAGCTGTTTTTT. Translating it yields CASSFSLNTGELFF.

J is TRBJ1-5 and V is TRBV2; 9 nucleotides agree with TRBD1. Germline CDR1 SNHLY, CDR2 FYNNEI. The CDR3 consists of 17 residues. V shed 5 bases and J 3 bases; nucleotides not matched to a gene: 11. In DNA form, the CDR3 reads TGTGCCAGCAGTCCCGGGACAGGGAATGGTTACAATCAGCCCCAGCATTTT. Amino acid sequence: CASSPGTGNGYNQPQHF.

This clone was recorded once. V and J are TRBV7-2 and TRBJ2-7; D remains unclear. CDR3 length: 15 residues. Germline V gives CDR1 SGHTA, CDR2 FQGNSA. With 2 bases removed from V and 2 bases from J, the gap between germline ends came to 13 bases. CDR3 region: CASSLRVGSPYEQYF. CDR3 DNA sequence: TGTGCCAGCAGCTTACGGGTTGGCAGTCCCTACGAGCAGTACTTC.